The 22 T cell receptor beta chains listed next were all sequenced from one sample in a study of cytomegalovirus exposure and HLA in healthy donors. The PCR had 60 Vbeta and 13 Jbeta primers. The table came from immunoSEQ multiplex PCR; TCRdb's copy has only in-frame clones and leaves some out. The top ten hold approximately 23% of the sample, which has over 100,000 clones, approximately 80% seen once. Sample: PBMCs. These receptors were taken from a young man in good health and CMV-seropositive.

This clone was detected only once. The chain is built from TRBV7-2 and TRBJ2-7; D is possibly TRBD2 (6 bases). V shed 3 bases and J shed 1 base, with 13 bases lying between them. The CDR3 loop spans 15 amino acids. CDR1 is SGHTA and CDR2 is FQGNSA in the germline V gene. CDR3 sequence reads: CASSFTGVVSYEQYF. The CDR3 DNA sequence: TGTGCCAGCAGCTTTACGGGGGTCGTTTCCTACGAGCAGTACTTC.

This clone was seen a handful of times. V gene TRBV5-1 combines with J gene TRBJ1-2; 9 positions agree with TRBD1. Trimming removed 0 bases from V and 4 bases from J; junction bases left unmatched: 7. Germline V CDR1 and CDR2: SGHRS, YFSETQ. There are 16 residues in the CDR3. CDR3 sequence reads: CASSLDPGQGAYGYTF. In DNA form, the CDR3 reads TGCGCCAGCAGCTTGGACCCGGGACAGGGTGCCTATGGCTACACCTTC. Full variable domain (outside the CDR3, taken from reference TRBV5-1 and TRBJ1-2): KAGVTQTPRYLIKTRGQQVTLSCSPISGHRSVSWYQQTPGQGLQFLFEYFSETQRNKGNFPGRFSGRQFSNSRSEMNVSTLELGDSALYLCASSLDPGQGAYGYTFGSGTRLTVV.

V gene TRBV5-1 combines with J gene TRBJ2-1; D gene uncertain. V gave up 4 bases and J gave up 2 bases, with 16 bases separating them. This CDR3 region has 16 residues. Germline CDR1 is SGHRS and CDR2 is YFSETQ. The CDR3 nucleotides read TGCGCCAGCAGCCCCGAAGGTAATGGAGCCTACAATGAGCAGTTCTTC. This codes for CASSPEGNGAYNEQFF.

The rearrangement links TRBV28 to TRBJ2-3; 8 bases agree with TRBD2. CDR1 is MDHEN, CDR2 SYDVKM, per germline. The length of the CDR3 is 15 residues. V lost 6 bases and J lost 1; bases outside the gene matches: 6. This chain's CDR3 is CASSSHGGGTDTQYF. In nucleotides, the CDR3 is TGTGCCAGCAGCAGTCACGGGGGGGGCACAGATACGCAGTATTTT.

The genes are TRBV27 and TRBJ1-3; D is undetermined. The CDR3 extends over 12 amino acids. The V end lost 6 bases, the J end lost 1 base, and 4 bases lay between the germline ends. CDR1 is MNHEY, CDR2 SMNVEV, per germline (reference sequence). The CDR3 spells CASRASGNTIYF. Written as DNA, the CDR3 is TGTGCCAGCAGGGCATCTGGAAACACCATATATTTT.

The chain carries TRBV5-8 and TRBJ1-4; 8 nucleotides match TRBD1. This CDR3 region has 15 residues. V lost 1 base, J lost 6 bases, and 5 bases stayed unmatched. Germline V CDR1 and CDR2: SGHTS, YDEGEE. CDR3 bases: TGTGCCAGCAGCTTGAGGGGACAGGCTGATGAAAAACTGTTTTTT. It encodes CASSLRGQADEKLFF.

The chain links TRBV7-9 to TRBJ1-6; 9 nucleotides line up with TRBD1. V shed 4 bases, J shed 4 bases, and the junction held 8 bases outside the gene matches. CDR3 length: 17 amino acids. Germline V gene data show CDR1 as SEHNR and CDR2 as FQNEAQ (reference sequence). CDR3 region: CASSSHRTGVYNSPLHF. The DNA of the CDR3 is TGTGCCAGCAGCTCCCATCGGACAGGGGTGTATAATTCACCCCTCCACTTT.

The chain has TRBV7-2 and TRBJ2-5, with D perhaps matching TRBD1 (5 bases). V was shortened by 5 bases and J by 1 base, with 14 bases between the two germline ends. The CDR3 contains 15 residues. The germline gives CDR1 SGHTA, CDR2 FQGNSA. The CDR3 sequence: CASSAKRQSQETQYF. In DNA, the CDR3 is TGTGCCAGCAGCGCAAAAAGACAGAGCCAAGAGACCCAGTACTTC.

The rearrangement joins TRBV21-1 to TRBJ2-7; TRBD2, the table's D call, was not compared with the DNA. TRBV21-1 is deemed a pseudogene. The CDR3 covers 16 residues. CDR3: CASSTWSSGSCYEQYV. As DNA, the CDR3 is TGTGCCAGCAGCACGTGGAGTAGCGGGAGTTGTTACGAGCAGTACGTC.

A note on this clone: Within the sample, other DNA sequences also encode this same CDR3. The chain links TRBV2 to TRBJ1-6, with D possibly TRBD1 on 5 matching bases. Germline values: CDR1 SNHLY, CDR2 FYNNEI. There are 15 residues in the CDR3. V lost 6 bases and J lost 5, with 14 bases in between. As DNA, the CDR3 is TGTGCCAGCAGCTGGGAGGGACTGGATAATTCACCCCTCCACTTT. It encodes CASSWEGLDNSPLHF.

CDR3 region: CASTPGASGSLGLEQYV. The CDR3 nucleotides read TGTGCCAGCACCCCTGGCGCTAGCGGGAGTTTAGGGCTCGAGCAGTACGTC. The V and J genes are TRBV27 and TRBJ2-7; the match to TRBD2 covers 10 bases. The length of the CDR3 is 17 residues. With 7 bases clipped from V and 6 bases from J, the junction kept 18 bases outside the gene matches. Germline V CDR1 and CDR2: MNHEY, SMNVEV (reference sequence).

Only a few counts were recorded for this clone. The CDR3 nucleotides read TGTGCCAGCAGTTTAATCAGGGGTCTGGGTGGCTACACCTTC. It yields the protein CASSLIRGLGGYTF. V is TRBV27 and J is TRBJ1-2; maybe TRBD1 (6 bases). Trimming stripped 2 bases from V and 7 bases from J, with 14 bases between. The CDR3 is 14 residues long. CDR1 and CDR2 from the germline V gene are MNHEY and SMNVEV (reference sequence).

A word on this clone: This same CDR3 is encoded by further DNA sequences in the sample. This chain joins TRBV7-9 and TRBJ1-3, with no clear D. Deletions cut 1 base from V and 2 bases from J, with 6 bases between. The CDR3 consists of 14 residues. Germline CDR1 SEHNR, CDR2 FQNEAQ (reference sequence). The CDR3 loop is CASSLGGTGNTIYF. CDR3 in DNA: TGTGCCAGCAGCTTAGGAGGGACTGGAAACACCATATATTTT.

The genes are TRBV5-1 and TRBJ2-1, with TRBD2 matching over 9 bases. The CDR3 has 16 amino acids. Germline V CDR1 and CDR2: SGHRS, YFSETQ. Trimming cost V 5 bases and J 0 bases; bases outside gene matches: 6. The CDR3 spells CASSPERGVSYNEQFF. The CDR3 region has the DNA TGCGCCAGCAGTCCAGAGCGGGGGGTCTCCTACAATGAGCAGTTCTTC.

The V call is TRBV5-5, the J call TRBJ2-5; TRBD2 agrees at 12 bases. This CDR3 is built from 19 residues. From germline, CDR1 is SGHKS and CDR2 YYEKEE (reference sequence). V shed 1 base, J shed 5 bases, and the junction held 15 bases outside the gene matches. Here the CDR3 DNA reads TGTGCCAGCAGCTTGAGGATGAGACTAGCGGGAGTGGCTGGGGAGACCCAGTACTTC. Translation gives CASSLRMRLAGVAGETQYF. The entire variable domain, with the rest obtained from reference TRBV5-5 and TRBJ2-5, is as follows: DAGVTQSPTHLIKTRGQQVTLRCSPISGHKSVSWYQQVLGQGPQFIFQYYEKEERGRGNFPDRFSARQFPNYSSELNVNALLLGDSALYLCASSLRMRLAGVAGETQYFGPGTRLLVL.

The chain links TRBV2 to TRBJ2-5; D is ambiguous. Germline CDR1 reads SNHLY; CDR2 reads FYNNEI. V was clipped by 11 bases and J by 0 bases, with 4 bases between them. The CDR3 sequence is 10 residues long. This CDR3 reads CAGHQETQYF. CDR3 DNA sequence: TGTGCCGGCCACCAAGAGACCCAGTACTTC.

The chain uses TRBV5-1 and TRBJ2-2; D is undetermined. The CDR3 sequence is 14 residues long. V was pared by 4 bases and J by 3 bases, with 10 bases between. Germline CDR1 and CDR2: SGHRS and YFSETQ. For the CDR3, the DNA is TGCGCCAGCAGCCCCTTAGTGTACACCGGGGAGCTGTTTTTT. Translating it yields CASSPLVYTGELFF.

The chain couples TRBV27 to TRBJ1-3; 8 bases agree with TRBD1. Germline V CDR1 and CDR2: MNHEY, SMNVEV (reference sequence). The length of the CDR3 is 15 residues. The junction had 5 bases not matched to a gene; V was cut back by 7 bases and J by 0 bases. For the CDR3, the DNA is TGTGCCAGCACCAAAACAGGGGGCTCTGGAAACACCATATATTTT. Its translation is CASTKTGGSGNTIYF.

CDR3 in DNA: TGTGCCAGCAGAGAATACAGGGGTGTCTACAATGAGCAGTTCTTC. It encodes CASREYRGVYNEQFF. This chain joins TRBV28 and TRBJ2-1; TRBD1 aligns across 7 bases. J gave up 3 bases and V 6 bases, and 8 bases lay outside the gene matches. Germline lookup yields CDR1 MDHEN and CDR2 SYDVKM. The CDR3 runs to 15 residues. Filled out from reference TRBV28 and TRBJ2-1, the complete variable domain reads DVKVTQSSRYLVKRTGEKVFLECVQDMDHENMFWYRQDPGLGLRLIYFSYDVKMKEKGDIPEGYSVSREKKERFSLILESASTNQTSMYLCASREYRGVYNEQFFGPGTRLTVL.

Written as DNA, the CDR3 is TGTGCCAGCTCACCTTACAGGGGGCCTGGGGCCAACGTCCTGACTTTC. Its translation is CASSPYRGPGANVLTF. The rearrangement uses TRBV18 and TRBJ2-6; TRBD1 matches at 9 bases. Per germline, CDR1 KGHSH and CDR2 LQKENI. The CDR3 runs 16 residues. J lost 2 bases, V lost 3 bases, and 2 bases had no gene match.

The chain couples TRBV13 to TRBJ2-3, with a possible D match to TRBD2 (5 bases). V was shortened by 3 bases and J by 5 bases, with 12 bases between the two germline ends. This CDR3 has 14 residues. Germline CDR1 and CDR2: PRHDT and FYEKMQ (reference sequence). CDR3 region: CASSLTGLLDTQYF. The CDR3 DNA reads TGTGCCAGCAGCTTGACCGGACTGTTAGATACGCAGTATTTT.

Only a few counts were recorded for this clone. The rearrangement links TRBV5-4 to TRBJ1-2; D is possibly TRBD1 (6 bases). The CDR3 contains 17 residues. Germline values: CDR1 SGHNT, CDR2 YYREEE (reference sequence). V gave up 6 bases and J gave up 5 bases, with 26 bases separating them. The CDR3: CASTKWGRGGHGYGYTF. The CDR3 DNA reads TGTGCCAGCACCAAATGGGGGCGGGGAGGGCACGGATATGGCTACACCTTC.